Below, 32 T cell receptor beta chains from the same sample are listed, as sequenced in a study of Ad26.COV2.S vaccination and SARS-CoV-2 variants. This table comes from immunoSEQ multiplex PCR, and its TCRdb copy is limited to in-frame clones, with some not included. The table has some 290,000 clones, roughly 86% seen once; the top ten hold 1.5% to 2.5%. The treatment here: about 20 received Ad26.COV2.S at low or high dose, single or two shots; roughly five received placebo; per-sample allocation not given. The samples were gathered on day 63 after the first injection of vaccine or placebo. This sample comprised peripheral blood, obtained in a trial of Ad26.COV2.S vaccine versus placebo. These receptors all stem from a person between 18 and 65 years old who received the Ad26.COV2.S COVID-19 vaccine or a placebo.

This chain uses TRBV27 with TRBJ1-6; TRBD1 might be the D (6 bases). V was trimmed by 0 bases and J by 14 bases, leaving 20 bases between them. The CDR3 consists of 16 residues. Germline CDR1 and CDR2: MNHEY and SMNVEV (reference sequence). The CDR3 nucleotides are TGTGCCAGCAGTTTATCGACAGTCAGGGGAGGAACGACCCTCCACTTT. It specifies CASSLSTVRGGTTLHF.

This clone turned up a few times. This chain links TRBV5-1 with TRBJ1-6, with TRBD1 identical over 8 bases. Trimming at V came to 0 bases and at J to 7 bases, leaving 3 bases not matched to a gene. Germline V CDR1 and CDR2: SGHRS, YFSETQ. The CDR3 has 15 residues. The CDR3 sequence is CASSLATGVNSPLHF. The CDR3 DNA reads as TGCGCCAGCAGCTTGGCGACAGGGGTAAATTCACCCCTCCACTTT.

The chain links TRBV12-3 or TRBV12-4 to TRBJ2-3; the D is unclear. CDR3 size: 12 residues. Trimming removed 5 bases at V and 7 bases at J, with 10 bases between. The DNA for the CDR3 is TGTGCCAGCAGTCCGCACCCCCATACGCAGTATTTT. Translated: CASSPHPHTQYF.

This clone is a singleton in its sample. CDR3: CASSSPGTLNEQFF. CDR3 coding DNA: TGTGCCAGCAGCTCTCCCGGGACGTTGAATGAGCAGTTCTTC. This sequence joins TRBV6-6 and TRBJ2-1; either TRBD1 or TRBD2 may fit D (5 bases each). The CDR3 loop spans 14 amino acids. Trimming stripped 6 bases from V and 7 bases from J, with 16 bases between. Germline CDR1 is MNHNY and CDR2 is SVGAGI (reference sequence).

The V gene is TRBV2, the J gene TRBJ2-7; no definite D call. CDR1 SNHLY and CDR2 FYNNEI come from the germline V gene. This CDR3 is 12 amino acids long. The ends were cut back, 5 bases at V and 4 bases at J, with 9 bases in the middle. Written as DNA, the CDR3 is TGTGCCAGCAGTCGAGGACGTTACGAGCAGTACTTC. Protein: CASSRGRYEQYF.

The chain recombines TRBV14 with TRBJ1-2; possible D gene TRBD1, 5 bases. Trimming took off 0 bases at V and 5 bases at J, with 13 bases between the two ends. CDR3 size: 15 residues. CDR1 SGHDN and CDR2 FVKESK come from the germline V gene. The CDR3 DNA is TGTGCCAGCAGCCAAGACTACGGGGGACGGTATGGCTACACCTTC. Encoded protein: CASSQDYGGRYGYTF.

Only a few counts were recorded for this clone. The CDR3 region is CARAGGPNNEQFF. In DNA, the CDR3 is TGTGCCAGAGCGGGGGGGCCGAACAATGAGCAGTTCTTC. The chain is built from TRBV21-1 and TRBJ2-1; TRBD2, as called in the table, went unchecked against the DNA. TRBV21-1 constitutes a pseudogene. The CDR3 is 13 amino acids.

The rearrangement joins TRBV6-6 to TRBJ2-5; the match to TRBD1 covers 7 bases. The V segment lost 4 bases and the J segment 4 bases; nucleotides outside the gene matches: 12. This CDR3 is 16 amino acids long. CDR1 is MNHNY, CDR2 SVGAGI, per germline (reference sequence). In DNA form, the CDR3 reads TGTGCCAGCAGTTCTCCGGGACAGCAAAAGGGAGAGACCCAGTACTTC. Protein: CASSSPGQQKGETQYF.

The chain combines TRBV11-3 with TRBJ2-1; 15 bases fit TRBD2. The V segment lost 4 bases and the J segment 8 bases; nucleotides outside the gene matches: 6. Germline CDR1 reads SGHNT; CDR2 reads YENEEA. This CDR3 comprises 16 residues. This CDR3 is CASSSPGLAGGDEQFF. The CDR3 DNA reads TGTGCCAGCAGCTCGCCCGGACTAGCGGGGGGGGATGAGCAGTTCTTC.

V usage is TRBV5-1 and J usage is TRBJ1-3; no definite D call. Germline V CDR1 and CDR2: SGHRS, YFSETQ. With 4 bases removed from V and 9 bases from J, the gap between germline ends came to 14 bases. The CDR3 has 13 residues. The CDR3 loop is CASSQKGEGTIYF. DNA of the CDR3: TGCGCCAGCAGCCAAAAAGGAGAGGGCACCATATATTTT.

V is TRBV19 and J is TRBJ1-5; TRBD1 agrees at 7 bases. This CDR3 is built from 15 residues. Per the germline V gene, CDR1 is LNHDA and CDR2 is SQIVND (reference sequence). With V trimmed by 4 bases and J by 3 bases, 6 bases remained unmatched. This chain's CDR3 is CASSTMDRNNQPQHF. In nucleotides, the CDR3 is TGTGCCAGTAGTACGATGGACAGGAACAATCAGCCCCAGCATTTT.

The rearrangement joins TRBV7-3 to TRBJ1-2; no firm D call. The germline V gene has CDR1 SGHTA and CDR2 FQGTGA. V dropped 1 base and J dropped 0 bases, with 3 bases sitting between them. This CDR3 is built from 13 residues. CDR3 DNA sequence: TGTGCCAGCAGCTTAAACGCTAACTATGGCTACACCTTC. Its protein product is CASSLNANYGYTF.

This clone occurred once. V usage is TRBV5-6 and J usage is TRBJ2-3; the D is unclear. Germline assignment: CDR1 SGHDT and CDR2 YYEEEE. Trimming took 1 base from V and 5 from J, leaving 11 bases between them. The CDR3 spans 14 residues. This CDR3 reads CASSLSSGGDTQYF. CDR3 nucleotide sequence: TGTGCCAGCAGCTTGTCGTCGGGCGGAGATACGCAGTATTTT.

This clone was seen only a few times. The chain links TRBV6-6 to TRBJ2-7; TRBD1 agrees at 9 bases. V dropped 4 bases and J dropped 4; count of bases not matched to a gene: 11. CDR3 length equals 16 residues. Germline values: CDR1 MNHNY, CDR2 SVGAGI (reference sequence). CDR3 in amino acids: CASSSTGTGMSYEQYF. In DNA form, the CDR3 reads TGTGCCAGCAGTTCCACCGGGACAGGGATGTCGTACGAGCAGTACTTC.

This clone was picked up one time. This chain joins TRBV6-6 and TRBJ2-3, with D hard to call. This CDR3 region has 16 residues. The V and J ends lost 2 bases and 3 bases respectively, with 15 bases between them. The germline gives CDR1 MNHNY, CDR2 SVGAGI (reference sequence). This CDR3 reads CASSYPRPVGTDTQYF. CDR3 DNA sequence: TGTGCCAGCAGTTACCCTCGTCCAGTGGGTACAGATACGCAGTATTTT.

The chain joins TRBV6-5 to TRBJ2-7, with 7 bases fitting TRBD1. Germline loops: CDR1 MNHEY, CDR2 SVGAGI. There are 16 residues in the CDR3. The V segment lost 2 bases and the J segment 0 bases; nucleotides outside the gene matches: 7. As DNA, the CDR3 is TGTGCCAGCAGTTACGCCCTCGACAGGGTCTCCTACGAGCAGTACTTC. It translates to CASSYALDRVSYEQYF.

The genes are TRBV25-1 and TRBJ2-1; D is unclear. V was shortened by 1 base and J by 0 bases, with 7 bases between the two germline ends. The CDR3 length is 15 residues. Germline CDR1 reads MGHDK; CDR2 reads SYGVNS. The CDR3 is CASSESASSYNEQFF. CDR3 bases: TGTGCCAGCAGTGAATCTGCCAGCTCCTACAATGAGCAGTTCTTC.

The gene calls are TRBV5-4 and TRBJ2-7; 7 bases fit TRBD1. With 3 bases clipped from V and 6 bases from J, the junction kept 6 bases outside the gene matches. The CDR3 covers 13 residues. The germline CDR1 and CDR2 sequences are SGHNT and YYREEE (reference sequence). As DNA, the CDR3 is TGTGCCAGCAGCTCCCTCACAGGGGCCGAGCAGTACTTC. It encodes CASSSLTGAEQYF.

The V call is TRBV5-1, the J call TRBJ1-1, with 7 positions matching TRBD1. Trimming took 3 bases from V and 0 from J; bases not matched to a gene: 5. Germline CDR1 and CDR2: SGHRS and YFSETQ. This CDR3 comprises 15 residues. The CDR3 loop reads CASSSYDRVNTEAFF. The DNA of the CDR3 is TGCGCCAGCAGCTCGTACGACAGGGTGAACACTGAAGCTTTCTTT.

The V call is TRBV12-3 or TRBV12-4, the J call TRBJ1-2, with D perhaps matching TRBD1 (5 bases). CDR3 size: 13 residues. V lost 3 bases to trimming and J lost 7 bases, with 12 bases between them. The CDR3, as DNA: TGTGCCAGCAGTTTTGGGGGGGTTGGTGGCTACACCTTC. Amino acid sequence: CASSFGGVGGYTF.

This clone was picked up one time. The CDR3 sequence is CASTQSSGNTIYF. The CDR3 nucleotides are TGTGCCAGCACCCAGAGCTCTGGAAACACCATATATTTT. This chain joins TRBV7-8 and TRBJ1-3; D gene unclear. Trimming took off 7 bases at V and 0 bases at J, with 7 bases between the two ends. The germline gives CDR1 SGHVS, CDR2 FQNEAQ. This CDR3 region has 13 residues.

The chain has TRBV5-1 and TRBJ1-1; the D is unclear. Germline loops: CDR1 SGHRS, CDR2 YFSETQ. The V and J ends lost 0 bases and 6 bases respectively, with 12 bases between them. The CDR3 sequence is 14 residues long. CDR3: CASSLGASNAEAFF. The CDR3 DNA reads TGCGCCAGCAGCTTGGGGGCTTCTAACGCTGAAGCTTTCTTT.

This clone was detected only a few times. The chain carries TRBV27 and TRBJ1-2; D is uncertain. V was clipped by 1 base and J by 5 bases, with 14 bases between them. The CDR3 has 15 residues. Germline V gene sequence: CDR1 MNHEY, CDR2 SMNVEV (reference sequence). For the CDR3, the DNA is TGTGCCAGCAGTTTATTGGCCAGTAAGCCATATGGCTACACCTTC. Amino acids: CASSLLASKPYGYTF.

This clone has a single count. The chain carries TRBV5-6 and TRBJ1-2, with 9 bases identical to TRBD1. In germline, CDR1 is SGHDT, CDR2 YYEEEE. V lost 3 bases and J lost 8; bases outside the gene matches: 8. This CDR3 has 14 residues. Here the CDR3 DNA reads TGTGCCAGCAGCTATACAGGGGGCGCGCGGGGCTACACCTTC. This encodes CASSYTGGARGYTF.

This chain joins TRBV29-1 and TRBJ2-5; D is undetermined. The CDR3 length is 11 residues. The V end lost 4 bases, the J end lost 0 bases, and 3 bases lay between the germline ends. Germline V lookup: CDR1 SQVTM, CDR2 ANQGSEA. Here the CDR3 DNA reads TGCAGCGTTGGACACCAAGAGACCCAGTACTTC. It specifies CSVGHQETQYF.

This clone was picked up a small number of times. This sample includes further DNA sequences coding for the same CDR3. V and J are TRBV6-5 and TRBJ1-1, with 8 bases fitting TRBD1. After removal of 2 bases from V and 6 bases from J, the junction contained 11 bases not matched to a gene. This CDR3 has 16 residues. Germline CDR1 MNHEY, CDR2 SVGAGI. The CDR3 loop is CASSYRTGTGVSEAFF. The DNA for the CDR3 is TGTGCCAGCAGTTACCGGACAGGGACAGGAGTATCTGAAGCTTTCTTT.

The chain joins TRBV30 to TRBJ1-2, with TRBD1 matching over 7 bases. The V and J ends lost 5 bases and 4 bases, in that order; junction bases with no gene match: 7. The CDR3 is 13 amino acids. CDR1 and CDR2 from the germline V gene are GTSNPN and SVGIG (reference sequence). The CDR3 spells CAWARQGPYGYTF. The DNA for the CDR3 is TGTGCCTGGGCAAGACAGGGCCCCTATGGCTACACCTTC.

This clone appeared a single time. The J gene is TRBJ1-2, the V gene TRBV18; TRBD1 might be the D (6 bases). This CDR3 has 17 amino acids. Trimming removed 3 bases from V and 0 bases from J, with 17 bases in between. The germline V gene encodes CDR1 KGHSH and CDR2 LQKENI. The CDR3 nucleotides read TGTGCCAGCTCACCTACAGGGTCCGCCTCAGCTAACTATGGCTACACCTTC. Encoded protein: CASSPTGSASANYGYTF.

This chain connects TRBV7-9 to TRBJ1-1; D remains ambiguous. The V gene's germline CDR1 is SEHNR and CDR2 FQNEAQ (reference sequence). V lost 5 bases to trimming and J lost 4 bases, with 14 bases between them. This CDR3 is 14 amino acids long. This chain's CDR3 is CASSRVTRGTEAFF. CDR3 nucleotide sequence: TGTGCCAGCAGCCGTGTAACACGGGGCACTGAAGCTTTCTTT.

J is TRBJ2-7 and V is TRBV7-2; 9 bases are a match to TRBD1. The CDR3 contains 14 residues. Trimming removed 5 bases from V and 2 bases from J; junction bases left unmatched: 4. Germline loops: CDR1 SGHTA, CDR2 FQGNSA. CDR3 region: CASSQRQGAYEQYF. The CDR3 DNA reads TGTGCCAGCAGCCAGAGACAGGGGGCCTACGAGCAGTACTTC.

V and J are TRBV11-2 and TRBJ2-1; D not resolved. V lost 0 bases to trimming and J lost 6 bases, with 6 bases between them. CDR1 and CDR2 (germline): SGHAT, FQNNGV. The CDR3 is made up of 13 amino acids. CDR3: CASSLDGANEQFF. In nucleotides, the CDR3 is TGTGCCAGCAGCTTAGACGGAGCCAATGAGCAGTTCTTC. The complete variable domain, with remaining parts taken from reference TRBV11-2 and TRBJ2-1, reads EAGVAQSPRYKIIEKRQSVAFWCNPISGHATLYWYQQILGQGPKLLIQFQNNGVVDDSQLPKDRFSAERLKGVDSTLKIQPAKLEDSAVYLCASSLDGANEQFFGPGTRLTVL.

This chain links TRBV19 with TRBJ2-4; D gene uncertain. The V and J ends lost 5 bases and 2 bases respectively, with 10 bases between them. Germline assignment: CDR1 LNHDA and CDR2 SQIVND (reference sequence). CDR3 size: 14 residues. CDR3: CASSRQLSKNIQYF. The DNA for the CDR3 is TGTGCCAGTAGTCGTCAGCTCTCCAAAAACATTCAGTACTTC.